Below, one T cell receptor (beta chain) is given with its context. As yet, its antigen is unknown. Trimming took 3 bases from V and 1 from J, leaving 9 bases between them. This CDR3 is built from 14 residues. CDR1 and CDR2 (germline): SGHVS, FQNEAQ. This entry comes from a study of OX40 agonist ivuxolimab in advanced cancers. Overall study findings and caveats: The CD4+ and CD8+ T cells in the blood had expanded clonally by week 6 at 0.1 to 3.0 mg/kg.

The repertoire was sequenced with immunoSEQ multiplex PCR; TCRdb's copy has only in-frame clones and lacks some. The sample records tens of thousands of clones, 85% to 95% being singletons. This sample comprised CD4+ or CD8+ T cells sorted from blood, obtained in a trial of the OX40 agonist ivuxolimab. This receptor was identified in an adult with an advanced solid tumor such as melanoma, head and neck, liver or kidney cancer. The chain is built from TRBV7-8 and TRBJ2-5; a weak D match, TRBD1 (5 bases). CDR3 sequence (DNA): TGTGCCAGCAGCTTGCTGCAGGGCCAAGAGACCCAGTACTTC. Encoded protein: CASSLLQGQETQYF.